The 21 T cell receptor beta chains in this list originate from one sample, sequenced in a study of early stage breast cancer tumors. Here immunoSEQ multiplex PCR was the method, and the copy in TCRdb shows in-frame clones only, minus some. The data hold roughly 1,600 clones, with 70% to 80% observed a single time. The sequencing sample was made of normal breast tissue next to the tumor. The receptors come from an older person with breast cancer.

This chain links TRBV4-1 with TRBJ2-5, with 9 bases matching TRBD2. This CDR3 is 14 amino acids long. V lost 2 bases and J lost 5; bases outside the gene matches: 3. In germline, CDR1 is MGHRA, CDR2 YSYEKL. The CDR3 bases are TGCGCCAGCAGCCAATTTGGACTAGCGGAGACCCAGTACTTC. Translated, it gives CASSQFGLAETQYF.

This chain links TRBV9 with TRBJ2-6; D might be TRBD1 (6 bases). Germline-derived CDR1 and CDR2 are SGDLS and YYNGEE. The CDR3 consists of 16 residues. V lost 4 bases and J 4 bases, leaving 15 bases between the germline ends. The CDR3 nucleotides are TGTGCCAGCAGCCCGAGGTTGGGGACAGGGGCCAACGTCCTGACTTTC. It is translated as CASSPRLGTGANVLTF.

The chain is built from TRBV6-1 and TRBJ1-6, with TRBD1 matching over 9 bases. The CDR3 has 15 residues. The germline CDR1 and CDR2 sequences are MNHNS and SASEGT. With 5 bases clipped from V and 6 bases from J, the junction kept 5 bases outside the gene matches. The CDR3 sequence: CASSMTTGGNSPLHF. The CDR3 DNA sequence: TGTGCCAGCAGTATGACGACAGGGGGTAATTCACCCCTCCACTTT.

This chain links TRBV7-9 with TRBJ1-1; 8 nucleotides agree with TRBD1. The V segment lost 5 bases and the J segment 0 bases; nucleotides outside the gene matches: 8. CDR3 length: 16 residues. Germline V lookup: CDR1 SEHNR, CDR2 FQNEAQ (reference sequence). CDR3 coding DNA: TGTGCCAGCAGCCACGAGTGGACAGGGTTGAACACTGAAGCTTTCTTT. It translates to CASSHEWTGLNTEAFF. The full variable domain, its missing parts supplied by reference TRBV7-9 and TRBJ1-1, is DTGVSQNPRHKITKRGQNVTFRCDPISEHNRLYWYRQTLGQGPEFLTYFQNEAQLEKSRLLSDRFSAERPKGSFSTLEIQRTEQGDSAMYLCASSHEWTGLNTEAFFGQGTRLTVV.

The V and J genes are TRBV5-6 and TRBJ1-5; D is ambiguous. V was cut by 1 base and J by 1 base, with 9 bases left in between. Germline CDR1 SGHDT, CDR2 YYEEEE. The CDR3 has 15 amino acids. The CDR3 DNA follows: TGTGCCAGCAGCTTGAGAGGGATGAGCAATCAGCCCCAGCATTTT. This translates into CASSLRGMSNQPQHF.

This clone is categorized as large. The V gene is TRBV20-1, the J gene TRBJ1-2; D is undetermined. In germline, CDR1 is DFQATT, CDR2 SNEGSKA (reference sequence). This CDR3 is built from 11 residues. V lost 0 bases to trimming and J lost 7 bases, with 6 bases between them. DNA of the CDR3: TGCAGTGCTAGAGATCGGTTTGGCTACACCTTC. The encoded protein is CSARDRFGYTF.

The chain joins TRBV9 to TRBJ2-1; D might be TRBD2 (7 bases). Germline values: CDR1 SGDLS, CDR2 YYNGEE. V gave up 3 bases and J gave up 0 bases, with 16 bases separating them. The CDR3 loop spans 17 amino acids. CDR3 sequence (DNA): TGTGCCAGCAGCGCGGGGGCGGGGGTAAGCTCCTACAATGAGCAGTTCTTC. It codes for CASSAGAGVSSYNEQFF.

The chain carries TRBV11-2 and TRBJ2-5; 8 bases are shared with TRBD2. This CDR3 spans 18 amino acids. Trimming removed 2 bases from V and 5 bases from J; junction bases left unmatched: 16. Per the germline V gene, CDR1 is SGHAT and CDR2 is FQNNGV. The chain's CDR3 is CASSLNPGPRGGRETQYF. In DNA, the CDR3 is TGTGCCAGCAGCTTAAACCCGGGCCCACGGGGGGGCCGGGAGACCCAGTACTTC.

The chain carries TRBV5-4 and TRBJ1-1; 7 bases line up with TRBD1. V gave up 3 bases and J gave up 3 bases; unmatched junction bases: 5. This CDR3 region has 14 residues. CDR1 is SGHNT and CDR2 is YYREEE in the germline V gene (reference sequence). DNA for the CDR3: TGTGCCAGCAGCTCTCAGGGGGGAGACACTGAAGCTTTCTTT. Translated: CASSSQGGDTEAFF.

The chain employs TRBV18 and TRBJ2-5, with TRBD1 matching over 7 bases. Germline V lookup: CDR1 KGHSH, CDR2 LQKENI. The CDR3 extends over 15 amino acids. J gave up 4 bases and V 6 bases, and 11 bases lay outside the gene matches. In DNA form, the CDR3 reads TGTGCCAGCTCGCAGGGACAGACGGACGGAGAGACCCAGTACTTC. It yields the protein CASSQGQTDGETQYF.

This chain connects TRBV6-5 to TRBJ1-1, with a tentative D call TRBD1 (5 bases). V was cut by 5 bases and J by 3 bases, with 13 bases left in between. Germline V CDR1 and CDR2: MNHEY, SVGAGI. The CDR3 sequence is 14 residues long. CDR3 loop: CASSPPGGDTEAFF. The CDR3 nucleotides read TGTGCCAGCAGTCCCCCGGGGGGGGACACTGAAGCTTTCTTT.

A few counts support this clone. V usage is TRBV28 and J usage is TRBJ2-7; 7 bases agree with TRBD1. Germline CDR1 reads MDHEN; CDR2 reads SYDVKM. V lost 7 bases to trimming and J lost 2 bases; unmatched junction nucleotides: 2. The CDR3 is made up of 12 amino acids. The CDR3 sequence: CASMGTAYEQYF. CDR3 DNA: TGTGCCAGCATGGGGACAGCCTACGAGCAGTACTTC.

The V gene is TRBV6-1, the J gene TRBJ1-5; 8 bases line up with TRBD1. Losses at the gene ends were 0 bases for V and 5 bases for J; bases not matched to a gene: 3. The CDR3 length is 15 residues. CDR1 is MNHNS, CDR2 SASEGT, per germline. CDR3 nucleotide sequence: TGTGCCAGCAGTGAAGCCGGACAGGGTCATCAGCCCCAGCATTTT. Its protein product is CASSEAGQGHQPQHF.

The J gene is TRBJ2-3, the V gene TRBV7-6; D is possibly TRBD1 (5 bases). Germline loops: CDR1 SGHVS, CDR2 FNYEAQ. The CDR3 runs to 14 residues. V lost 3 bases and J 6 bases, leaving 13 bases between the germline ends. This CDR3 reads CASSFATAKDTQYF. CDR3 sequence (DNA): TGTGCCAGCAGCTTTGCGACAGCCAAGGATACGCAGTATTTT.

CDR3 bases: TGCGCCAGCAGTGAGCCGAGACAGGGGGCGCGAATAAAGGGGCAGTTCTTC. As protein: CASSEPRQGARIKGQFF. The gene calls are TRBV10-1 and TRBJ2-1, with 10 bases that match TRBD1. The V and J ends lost 2 bases and 12 bases, in that order; junction bases with no gene match: 16. This CDR3 contains 17 residues. Germline V gene sequence: CDR1 WNHNN, CDR2 SYGVQD (reference sequence).

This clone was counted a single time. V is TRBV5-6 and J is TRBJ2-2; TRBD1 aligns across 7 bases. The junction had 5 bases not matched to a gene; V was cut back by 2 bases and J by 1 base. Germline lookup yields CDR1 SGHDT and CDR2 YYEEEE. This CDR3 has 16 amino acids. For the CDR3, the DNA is TGTGCCAGCAGCTTCACAGGGGTGGGGAACACCGGGGAGCTGTTTTTT. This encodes CASSFTGVGNTGELFF.

CDR3 region: CASSYDSYTEAFF. The CDR3 DNA reads TGTGCCAGCAGTTACGACAGCTACACTGAAGCTTTCTTT. The chain recombines TRBV6-6 with TRBJ1-1, with D tentatively TRBD1 (5 bases). Deletions cut 2 bases from V and 3 bases from J, with 7 bases between. The V gene's germline CDR1 is MNHNY and CDR2 SVGAGI (reference sequence). The CDR3 totals 13 residues.

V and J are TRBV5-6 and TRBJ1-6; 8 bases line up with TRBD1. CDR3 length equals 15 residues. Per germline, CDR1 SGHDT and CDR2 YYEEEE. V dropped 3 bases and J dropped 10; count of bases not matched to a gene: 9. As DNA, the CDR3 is TGTGCCAGCAGCTACCGGACAGGGTTACAATCACCCCTCCACTTT. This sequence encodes CASSYRTGLQSPLHF.

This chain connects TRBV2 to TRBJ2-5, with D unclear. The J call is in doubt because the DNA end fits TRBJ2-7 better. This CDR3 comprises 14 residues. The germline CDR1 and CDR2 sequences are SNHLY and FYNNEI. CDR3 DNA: TGTGCCAGCAGTGACCGGAGTTCTTACTACGAGCAGTACTTC. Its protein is CASSDRSSYYEQYF.

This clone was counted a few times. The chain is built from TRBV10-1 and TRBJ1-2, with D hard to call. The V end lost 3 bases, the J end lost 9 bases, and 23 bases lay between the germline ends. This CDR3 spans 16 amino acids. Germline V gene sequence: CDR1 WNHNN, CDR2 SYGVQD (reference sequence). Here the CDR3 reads CASSDEGRSNPQSYTF. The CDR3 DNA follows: TGCGCCAGCAGTGATGAGGGCAGGTCCAATCCCCAAAGCTACACCTTC.

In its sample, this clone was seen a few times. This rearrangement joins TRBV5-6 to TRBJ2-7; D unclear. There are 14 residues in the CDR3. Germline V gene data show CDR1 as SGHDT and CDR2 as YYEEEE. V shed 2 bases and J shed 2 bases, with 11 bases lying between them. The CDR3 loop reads CASSFIRVTYEQYF. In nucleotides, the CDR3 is TGTGCCAGCAGCTTTATTCGGGTGACCTACGAGCAGTACTTC.